These T cell receptor beta chains were read from a single sample in a study of cytomegalovirus exposure and HLA in healthy donors. Sequencing was performed with immunoSEQ multiplex PCR; in TCRdb, only in-frame clones are kept and a portion is missing. The profile shows under 100,000 clones, about 76% of them singletons. Sequencing was carried out using PBMCs. All receptors derive from a human donor in good health. CDR3s include the opening cysteine and the closing phenylalanine or tryptophan. D genes are given only for firm matches. Clone size appears in some rows only: once, few, many, or a class for an expanded clone.

j_gene	len	v_gene	d_gene	abundance	CDR3nt	CDR3aa
TRBJ2-1	15	TRBV6-5	TRBD1	.	TGTGCCAGCAGTCCCACAGGGGGCACCTACAATGAGCAGTTCTTC	CASSPTGGTYNEQFF
TRBJ2-6	15	TRBV29-1	TRBD1	.	TGCAGCGTATACTCAGGGGGCTCTGGGGCCAACGTCCTGACTTTC	CSVYSGGSGANVLTF
TRBJ1-2	15	TRBV2	.	few	TGTGCCAGCAGTCAACGTCAGGCGACACTTCATGGCTACACCTTC	CASSQRQATLHGYTF
TRBJ1-1	14	TRBV2	.	once	TGTGCCAGCAGCCAAAGTGGAGGGTGGACTGAAGCTTTCTTT	CASSQSGGWTEAFF
TRBJ1-1	13	TRBV5-6	TRBD1	.	TGTGCCAGCAGCCCAACGGGACAGTCGGAAGCTTTCTTT	CASSPTGQSEAFF
TRBJ1-1	14	TRBV2	TRBD1	few	TGTGCCAGCAGCCTGGACAGGTCAACTCGAGAAGCTTTCTTT	CASSLDRSTREAFF
TRBJ2-2	16	TRBV19	.	.	TGTGCCAGTAGTAAGTTAACGGGGACAAACACCGGGGAGCTGTTTTTT	CASSKLTGTNTGELFF
TRBJ2-1	15	TRBV18	.	.	TGTGCCAGCTCACTCAGGGGAGGGGGTTACAATGAGCAGTTCTTC	CASSLRGGGYNEQFF
TRBJ2-3	14	TRBV5-6	.	few	TGTGCCAGCAGCTTGGGGACTCACACAGATACGCAGTATTTT	CASSLGTHTDTQYF
TRBJ1-6	14	TRBV5-6	.	once	TGTGCCAGCAGCTTGGGGGGACTCAATTCACCCCTCCACTTT	CASSLGGLNSPLHF
TRBJ1-6	14	TRBV19	TRBD1	.	TGTGCCAGTAGCGCCGACAGGGGGAATTCACCCCTCCACTTT	CASSADRGNSPLHF
TRBJ2-3	16	TRBV6-1	TRBD2	few	TGTGCCAGCAGTGAAAGGGCCGGGAGGGGAGCAGATACGCAGTATTTT	CASSERAGRGADTQYF
TRBJ2-7	15	TRBV5-4	.	.	TGTGCCAGCAGCCCAATATCTCGGGAGAAGGGCGAGCAGTACTTC	CASSPISREKGEQYF
TRBJ1-3	17	TRBV5-1	TRBD1	once	TGCGCCAGCAGCCTCAGGACAGGGGGGGTCTCTGGAAACACCATATATTTT	CASSLRTGGVSGNTIYF
TRBJ2-5	15	TRBV5-1	.	few	TGCGCCAGCAGCATAAACAGGGGGGGAGGAGAGACCCAGTACTTC	CASSINRGGGETQYF
TRBJ2-5	14	TRBV2	TRBD2	.	TGTGCCAGCAGGGGACTAGCGGGGGCGGGGACCCAGTACTTC	CASRGLAGAGTQYF
TRBJ2-7	13	TRBV5-1	TRBD1	.	TGCGCCAGCAGCTTCGGGACAGCCCTCGAGCAGTACTTC	CASSFGTALEQYF
TRBJ1-5	15	TRBV10-3	TRBD1	.	TGTGCCATCAGAAGCGGACAGGGTGACACTCAGCCCCAGCATTTT	CAIRSGQGDTQPQHF
TRBJ2-3	16	TRBV15	TRBD2	.	TGTGCCACCAGCAGTCGTAGCGGGGGGGCCGCAGATACGCAGTATTTT	CATSSRSGGAADTQYF
TRBJ1-5	16	TRBV6-1	TRBD1	once	TGTGCCAGCAGTGAAAGGCCGGGACAGGGGAATCAGCCCCAGCATTTT	CASSERPGQGNQPQHF
TRBJ1-4	14	TRBV9	.	.	TGTGCCAGCACCACCCTGGACTCTTTTGGAAAACTGTTTTTT	CASTTLDSFGKLFF
TRBJ2-2	14	TRBV10-2	.	few	TGCGCCAGCGCCTTTCCGGGGAACACCGGGGAGCTGTTTTTT	CASAFPGNTGELFF
TRBJ1-1	13	TRBV6-4	.	.	TGTGCCAGCAGTGTACAGGGGAACACTGAAGCTTTCTTT	CASSVQGNTEAFF
TRBJ2-1	15	TRBV5-1	TRBD1	.	TGCGCCAGCAGCTCCACCTTGACAGGGTACAATGAGCAGTTCTTC	CASSSTLTGYNEQFF
TRBJ2-1	19	TRBV6-4	.	.	TGTGCCAGCAGTGAATCTACATTTGGAGGACGTCAGAGTTACAATGAGCAGTTCTTC	CASSESTFGGRQSYNEQFF
TRBJ2-7	14	TRBV2	.	few	TGTGCCAGCAGTGAGGGTACAGGACGGCACGAGCAGTACTTC	CASSEGTGRHEQYF
TRBJ1-5	14	TRBV6-1	.	once	TGTGCCAGCAGTGACGGGTTTAGCAATCAGCCCCAGCATTTT	CASSDGFSNQPQHF
TRBJ2-1	16	TRBV5-1	.	.	TGCGCCAGCAGCTTGGAACCTGGCAGGGAATACAATGAGCAGTTCTTC	CASSLEPGREYNEQFF
TRBJ1-1	13	TRBV7-9	.	.	TGTGCCAGCATAGAATTGATGAACACTGAAGCTTTCTTT	CASIELMNTEAFF
TRBJ2-2	17	TRBV11-3	TRBD2	.	TGTGCCAGCAGCTTAGCCACCGGGACTAGCGGGTACGGGGAGCTGTTTTTT	CASSLATGTSGYGELFF
TRBJ2-2	15	TRBV18	.	.	TGTGCCAGCTCACCAATGGTGGGGAGCACCGGGGAGCTGTTTTTT	CASSPMVGSTGELFF
TRBJ1-1	15	TRBV5-4	.	.	TGTGCCAGCAGCCCCCTTGGGGCGGGGGACACTGAAGCTTTCTTT	CASSPLGAGDTEAFF
TRBJ1-2	15	TRBV19	TRBD1	.	TGTGCCAGTAATCCGTTTAACAGGGGGCAGTGGGGCTACACCTTC	CASNPFNRGQWGYTF
TRBJ2-1	16	TRBV2	TRBD2	.	TGTGCCAGCAGCCCCCAGGGACTAGCGGGGGGCAATGAGCAGTTCTTC	CASSPQGLAGGNEQFF
TRBJ1-2	12	TRBV29-1	.	.	TGCAGCGTTGATAATTTGGACTATGGCTACCCCTTC	CSVDNLDYGYPF
TRBJ2-3	12	TRBV10-1	.	.	TGCGCCAGCAGGGACCCCGGGGGTACGCAGTATTTT	CASRDPGGTQYF
TRBJ1-5	16	TRBV4-1	.	.	TGCGCCAGCAGCCAAGATCGGGGGATGAGCAATCAGCCCCAGCATTTT	CASSQDRGMSNQPQHF
TRBJ1-2	15	TRBV4-3	.	.	TGCGCCAGCAGCCAAGATTCTCAGGGGATCTATGGCTACACCTTC	CASSQDSQGIYGYTF
TRBJ2-7	13	TRBV6-1	.	.	TGTGCCAGCAGCGTCGGACTTACCTACGAGCAGTACTTC	CASSVGLTYEQYF
TRBJ2-1	12	TRBV12-5	.	.	TGTGCTAGTGGTCTCGGTGACAATGAGCAGTTCTTC	CASGLGDNEQFF
TRBJ1-5	20	TRBV6-1	.	.	TGTGCCAGCAGTGAAGCGGAACTCAGGGGAGCGAAAATAAGCAATCAGCCCCAGCATTTT	CASSEAELRGAKISNQPQHF